The following is a TCR beta chain sequence with its context. Its antigen remains unknown. One end of the junction does not line up with germline, which may come from a read error. A template switching step contributed a universal primer site, while unique molecular identifiers were present in the cDNA. In TCRdb, the 5' RACE reads were re-called with MiXCR into one record per CDR3 protein. Of some 1,700,000 distinct CDR3 sequences listed, about 30% were seen once; the top ten hold 0.25% to 0.3%. The CDR3 extends over 17 amino acids. The V gene's germline CDR1 is DFQATT and CDR2 SNEGSKA (reference sequence). The data stem from a study of identical twins. Findings and limits, study-wide: Carriage of fewer insertions was seen in abundant cord blood beta clonotypes, whereas memory repertoires showed none.

The J gene is TRBJ1-5, the V gene TRBV20-1; D call uncertain. The material sequenced was cord blood. The TCR comes from a newborn girl in good health. CDR3: CSAREPRRADSSQPQHF. The CDR3 coding sequence is TGCAGTGCTAGAGAACCCCGGAGGGCTGATAGCAGTCAGCCCCAGCATTTT.